This is a list of T cell receptor beta chains from one sample in a study of spatial heterogeneity in lung cancer. One entry per CDR3 protein, called by TCRdb with MiXCR from the 5' RACE reads. The repertoire holds 15,000 or so distinct CDR3 sequences, with under 8% as singletons. The material sequenced was lung tumor tissue, taken at surgery. These receptors originate from a male donor with early-stage non-small cell lung cancer. Each CDR3 is given with its conserved first and last residue. Each record gives: clone size, J gene, D gene, V gene, CDR3 length, CDR3 protein, CDR3 DNA. D genes are given only for firm matches. Clone size is given for some rows only: seen once, a few or many times, or a class if the clone is expanded.

>-|TRBJ1-1|-|TRBV20-1|12
CSASQGNTEAFF
TGCAGTGCCTCCCAGGGGAACACTGAAGCTTTCTTT
>once|TRBJ2-5|TRBD1|TRBV6-5|15
CASRTNRGRKETQYF
TGTGCCAGCAGGACGAACAGGGGGCGCAAAGAGACCCAGTACTTC
>-|TRBJ2-5|TRBD2|TRBV7-9|14
CASSLGTSGETQYF
TGTGCCAGCAGCCTCGGGACTAGCGGCGAGACCCAGTACTTC
>-|TRBJ2-3|-|TRBV7-9|15
CASSIALGGVDTQYF
TGTGCCAGCAGCATCGCCTTAGGTGGGGTCGATACGCAGTATTTT
>many|TRBJ2-3|-|TRBV20-1|15
CSARVSLASFDTQYF
TGCAGTGCTAGAGTTTCACTAGCCTCGTTCGATACGCAGTATTTT
>many|TRBJ1-1|-|TRBV6-1|12
CASSEPQPSAFF
TGTGCCAGCAGTGAACCACAACCGTCTGCTTTCTTT
>-|TRBJ1-1|TRBD1|TRBV11-1|14
CASSLQGENTEAFF
TGTGCCAGCAGCTTACAGGGGGAGAACACTGAAGCTTTCTTT
>many|TRBJ2-2|-|TRBV6-1|14
CASRGETNTGELFF
TGTGCCAGCAGAGGGGAAACGAACACCGGGGAGCTGTTTTTT
>few|TRBJ2-1|-|TRBV20-1|12
CSASGSGNEQFF
TGCAGTGCTAGCGGGAGTGGCAATGAGCAGTTCTTC
>-|TRBJ1-4|-|TRBV4-3|15
CASSHRQGWGEKLFF
TGCGCCAGCAGCCACAGGCAGGGGTGGGGTGAAAAACTGTTTTTT
>many|TRBJ1-1|-|TRBV3-1|13
CASSRTANTEAFF
TGTGCCAGCAGCCGGACAGCGAACACTGAAGCTTTCTTT
>-|TRBJ2-4|-|TRBV5-4|15
CASSPGLGAQNIQYF
TGTGCCAGCAGCCCAGGACTGGGAGCCCAAAACATTCAGTACTTC
>few|TRBJ1-1|-|TRBV5-4|14
CASSRDIGDTEAFF
TGTGCCAGCAGCCGGGACATCGGCGACACTGAAGCTTTCTTT
>few|TRBJ1-6|TRBD1|TRBV2|15
CASSGQGGQYSPLHF
TGTGCCAGCAGTGGACAGGGGGGGCAGTACTCACCCCTCCACTTT
>few|TRBJ2-5|TRBD1|TRBV29-1|13
CSAGQGWEETQYF
TGCAGCGCAGGACAGGGGTGGGAGGAGACCCAGTACTTC
>-|TRBJ2-3|-|TRBV7-9|15
CASSLAPGATDTQYF
TGTGCCAGCAGCTTAGCTCCAGGGGCAACAGATACGCAGTATTTT
>medium-sized|TRBJ2-5|TRBD2|TRBV29-1|16
CSVELAGYMYQETQYF
TGCAGCGTTGAATTAGCGGGCTACATGTACCAAGAGACCCAGTACTTC
>many|TRBJ2-7|TRBD2|TRBV20-1|13
CSAMAGGPGEQYF
TGCAGTGCTATGGCGGGAGGGCCAGGTGAGCAGTACTTC
>-|TRBJ2-3|-|TRBV12-3/TRBV12-4|18
CASSLGEGRTISTDTQNF
TGTGCCAGCAGCCTTGGAGAGGGGCGGACGATTAGCACAGATACGCAGAATTTT
>many|TRBJ1-1|-|TRBV6-4|13
CASRTRGDTEAFF
TGTGCCAGCAGGACCAGGGGTGACACTGAAGCTTTCTTT
>few|TRBJ1-6|-|TRBV20-1|13
CSARGSGESPLHF
TGCAGTGCTAGAGGATCAGGGGAATCACCCCTCCACTTT
>many|TRBJ2-1|-|TRBV5-6|13
CASSTRQAREQFF
TGTGCCAGCAGCACTAGACAGGCACGTGAGCAGTTCTTC
>once|TRBJ1-1|-|TRBV27|12
CASSDYLTEAFF
TGTGCCAGCAGTGACTACCTAACTGAAGCTTTCTTT
>-|TRBJ2-5|TRBD1|TRBV9|16
CASSSGTGGIAETQYF
TGTGCCAGCAGCTCCGGGACAGGGGGAATAGCAGAGACCCAGTACTTC
>many|TRBJ2-5|-|TRBV2|11
CASSREETQYF
TGTGCCAGCAGTAGGGAAGAGACCCAGTACTTC
>many|TRBJ1-6|-|TRBV7-2|14
CASSLGVPNSPLHF
TGTGCCAGCAGCTTAGGGGTCCCCAATTCACCCCTCCACTTT
>medium-sized|TRBJ1-1|-|TRBV7-8|13
CASSSRRGPEAFF
TGTGCCAGCAGCTCACGGCGGGGCCCTGAAGCTTTCTTT
>many|TRBJ2-3|TRBD2|TRBV5-4|15
CASSLGLAGESTQYF
TGTGCCAGCAGCTTGGGACTAGCGGGAGAGTCCACGCAGTATTTT
>few|TRBJ2-6|-|TRBV7-2|17
CASSSSGTTSGANVLTF
TGTGCCAGCAGCTCGAGCGGAACCACTTCTGGGGCCAACGTCCTGACTTTC
>few|TRBJ1-5|-|TRBV6-5|17
CASSSSRFSDSNQPQHF
TGTGCCAGCAGTTCGAGTCGCTTTTCTGATAGCAATCAGCCCCAGCATTTT
>many|TRBJ2-7|TRBD2|TRBV6-2/TRBV6-3|16
CASSYRTSGIGYEQYF
TGTGCCAGCAGTTACCGGACTAGCGGGATAGGTTACGAGCAGTACTTC
>many|TRBJ1-1|-|TRBV14|14
CASSIRTGNTEAFF
TGTGCCAGCAGCATACGGACGGGGAACACTGAAGCTTTCTTT
>many|TRBJ1-1|-|TRBV4-1|20
CASSQVPSQGRVRVNTEAFF
TGCGCCAGCAGCCAAGTCCCCTCTCAGGGAAGGGTGAGAGTGAACACTGAAGCTTTCTTT
>-|TRBJ1-3|TRBD1|TRBV12-3/TRBV12-4|16
CASTSPDRSSGNTIYF
TGTGCCAGCACCTCACCGGACAGGAGCTCTGGAAACACCATATATTTT
>many|TRBJ1-6|-|TRBV20-1|12
CSATTGDSPLHF
TGCAGTGCGACGACAGGAGATTCACCCCTCCACTTT
>many|TRBJ2-7|-|TRBV2|12
CASSPDWYEQYF
TGTGCCAGCAGCCCAGACTGGTACGAGCAGTACTTC
>few|TRBJ2-2|-|TRBV2|15
CASSETQASTGELFF
TGTGCCAGCAGTGAGACTCAGGCATCCACCGGGGAGCTGTTTTTT
>-|TRBJ1-4|-|TRBV3-1|14
CASSPGWSNEKLFF
TGTGCCAGCAGTCCCGGATGGAGTAATGAAAAACTGTTTTTT